Given below is one TCR beta chain in context. The method was immunoSEQ multiplex PCR; TCRdb's version includes in-frame clones alone and lacks a portion of them. The profile shows about 230,000 clones, under 90% of them singletons. The sample comes from a study of blood T cell repertoires in COVID-19. V was pared by 2 bases and J by 3 bases, with 0 bases of the junction left unmatched. CDR1 is MNHEY, CDR2 SMNVEV, per germline (reference sequence). The CDR3 totals 14 residues. V is TRBV27 and J is TRBJ2-1, with 8 bases aligning to TRBD2. Sequenced material: PBMCs or T cells enriched from blood (not recorded which). The sequence came from a man aged 55 to 70 who had recovered from COVID-19. The CDR3 is CASSLAGGYNEQFF. In DNA form, the CDR3 reads TGTGCCAGCAGTTTAGCGGGGGGCTACAATGAGCAGTTCTTC.